This T cell receptor (beta chain) was obtained from a study of cytotoxic CD8 clonotypes in ibrutinib-treated CLL. For the study at large: The patients, over ten relapsed/refractory and under 16 treatment-naive, included approximately 17 who were IGHV unmutated. Response sampling occurred after a median around 12 months of treatment (range 6 to 36). Study-level results: Clonality measured at baseline exceeded age-matched healthy donors, tracking circulating CD8+ T-cell counts.

Produced via immunoSEQ multiplex PCR; TCRdb's table is partial and in-frame only. There are just over 200,000 clones in the sample; 70% to 75% occur only once, and about 6.4% lies in the top ten. For this clone: Its target is unknown.

Deletions cut 6 bases from V and 0 bases from J, with 20 bases between. In germline, CDR1 is SNHLY, CDR2 FYNNEI. The CDR3 is made up of 17 amino acids. The clonotype was recovered from a human donor with chronic lymphocytic leukemia. Sequencing used PBMCs, obtained after 12 months of ibrutinib treatment. This chain uses TRBV2 with TRBJ1-2, with D tentatively TRBD1 (5 bases). CDR3 loop: CASSRSPGTGSNYGYTF. CDR3 DNA sequence: TGTGCCAGCAGCCGAAGCCCCGGGACGGGCTCTAACTATGGCTACACCTTC.